This T cell receptor beta chain is drawn from a study of blood T cell repertoires in COVID-19. Overall study: Samples taken during acute and convalescent COVID-19 were collected in the United States, Italy and Spain. T cells, B-cell-depleted T cells, or PBMCs supplied cDNA or gDNA.

Using immunoSEQ multiplex PCR, the repertoire was profiled, and TCRdb retains in-frame clones only, with some absent. The sample includes some 95,000 clones, around three quarters of them seen just once. Trimming cost V 2 bases and J 4 bases, with 14 bases left between them. CDR1 and CDR2 from the germline V gene are MNHNS and SASEGT. The CDR3 extends over 15 amino acids. The sequenced material came from peripheral blood. The rearrangement uses TRBV6-1 and TRBJ1-1; a possible D gene is TRBD1 (6 bases). This clonotype was sampled from a man between 65 and 79 years old with acute or convalescent COVID-19. The CDR3 DNA reads TGTGCCAGCAGTGAAATTGGCGCCAGGGGCACTGAAGCTTTCTTT. This gives the protein CASSEIGARGTEAFF.